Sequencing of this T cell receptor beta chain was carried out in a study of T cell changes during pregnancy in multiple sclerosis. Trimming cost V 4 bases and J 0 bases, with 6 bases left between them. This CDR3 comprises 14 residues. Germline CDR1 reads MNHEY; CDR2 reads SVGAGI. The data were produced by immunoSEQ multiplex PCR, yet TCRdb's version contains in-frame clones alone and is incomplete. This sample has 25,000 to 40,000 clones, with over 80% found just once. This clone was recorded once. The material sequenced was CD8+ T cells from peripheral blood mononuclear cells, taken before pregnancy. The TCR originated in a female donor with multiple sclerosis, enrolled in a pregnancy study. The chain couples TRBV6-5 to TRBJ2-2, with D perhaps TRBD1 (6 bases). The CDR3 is CASSSGANTGELFF. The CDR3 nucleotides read TGTGCCAGCAGTTCAGGGGCGAACACCGGGGAGCTGTTTTTT.